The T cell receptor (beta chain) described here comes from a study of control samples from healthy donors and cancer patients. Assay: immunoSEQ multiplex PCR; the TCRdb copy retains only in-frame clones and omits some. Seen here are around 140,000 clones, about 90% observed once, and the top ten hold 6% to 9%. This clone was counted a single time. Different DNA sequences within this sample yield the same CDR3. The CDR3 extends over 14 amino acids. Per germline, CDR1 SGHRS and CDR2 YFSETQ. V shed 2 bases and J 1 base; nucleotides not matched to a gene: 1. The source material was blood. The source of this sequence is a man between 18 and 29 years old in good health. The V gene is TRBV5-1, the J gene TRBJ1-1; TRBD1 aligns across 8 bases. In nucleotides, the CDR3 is TGCGCCAGCAGCTTACAGGGGGGGAACACTGAAGCTTTCTTT. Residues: CASSLQGGNTEAFF. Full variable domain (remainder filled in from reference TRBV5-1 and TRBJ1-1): KAGVTQTPRYLIKTRGQQVTLSCSPISGHRSVSWYQQTPGQGLQFLFEYFSETQRNKGNFPGRFSGRQFSNSRSEMNVSTLELGDSALYLCASSLQGGNTEAFFGQGTRLTVV.